The clone carrying this T cell receptor (beta chain) has just a few counts. This sample stems from a study of healthy donors' naive CD4 and CD8 T cells. V shed 4 bases and J 8 bases; nucleotides not matched to a gene: 13. This CDR3 has 16 amino acids. The germline CDR1 and CDR2 sequences are MNHEY and SVGAGI. Sorting defined naive CD4+ as CD4+CD8-CD45RO-CD45RA+ and naive CD8+ as CD8+CD4-CD45RA+CD27bright. TCR libraries were built from approximately 0.45 ug of total RNA by linear amplification. One entry per CDR3 protein results from TCRdb running MiXCR on the reads. The table shows about 200,000 distinct CDR3 sequences, with around 70% occurring only once.

This sequence was found in a pool of human donors in good health; the sample pools cells from several healthy donors. Sequencing was done on a sample of naive CD4+ and CD8+ T cells sorted from blood, pooled from several donors. The V and J genes are TRBV6-5 and TRBJ2-1; 8 bases match TRBD2. CDR3 sequence (DNA): TGTGCCAGCAGTTCCTTAGCGGGAAGGGCCGGATATGAGCAGTTCTTC. It codes for CASSSLAGRAGYEQFF.